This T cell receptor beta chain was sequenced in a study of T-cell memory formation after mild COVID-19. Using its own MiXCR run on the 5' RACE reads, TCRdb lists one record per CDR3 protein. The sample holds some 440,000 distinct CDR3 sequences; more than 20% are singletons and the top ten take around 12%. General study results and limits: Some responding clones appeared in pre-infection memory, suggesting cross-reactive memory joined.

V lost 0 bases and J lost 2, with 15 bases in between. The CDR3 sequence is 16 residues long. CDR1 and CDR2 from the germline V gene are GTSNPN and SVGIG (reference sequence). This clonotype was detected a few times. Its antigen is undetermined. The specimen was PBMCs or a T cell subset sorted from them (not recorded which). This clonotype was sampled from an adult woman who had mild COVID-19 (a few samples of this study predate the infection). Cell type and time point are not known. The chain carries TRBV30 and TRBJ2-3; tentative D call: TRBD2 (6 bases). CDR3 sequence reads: CAWSVTGAPLTDTQYF. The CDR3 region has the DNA TGTGCCTGGAGTGTCACGGGAGCTCCCCTCACAGATACGCAGTATTTT.